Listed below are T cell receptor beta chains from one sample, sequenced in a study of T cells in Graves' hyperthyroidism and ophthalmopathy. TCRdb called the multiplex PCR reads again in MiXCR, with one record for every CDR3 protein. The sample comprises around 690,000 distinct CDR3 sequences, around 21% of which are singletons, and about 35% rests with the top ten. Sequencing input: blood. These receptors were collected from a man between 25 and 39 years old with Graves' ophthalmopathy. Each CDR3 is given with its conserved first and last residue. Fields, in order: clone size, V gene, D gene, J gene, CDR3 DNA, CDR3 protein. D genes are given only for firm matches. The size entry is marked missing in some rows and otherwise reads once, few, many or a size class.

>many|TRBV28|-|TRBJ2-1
TGTGCCAGCACCCCGGTGGGTAGCGACCAAGCCTTCTACAATGAGCAGTTCTTC
CASTPVGSDQAFYNEQFF
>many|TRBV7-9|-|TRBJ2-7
TGTGCCAGCAGCTTGCCCGGGGACTACGAGCAGTACTTC
CASSLPGDYEQYF
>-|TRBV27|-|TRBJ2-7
TGTGCCAGCAGCCGGGACTTCGGGGGCTCCTACGAGCAGTACTTC
CASSRDFGGSYEQYF
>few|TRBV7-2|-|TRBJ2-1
TGTGCCAGCAGCTTAGCGGTTAGCGACTACAATGAGCAGTTCTTC
CASSLAVSDYNEQFF
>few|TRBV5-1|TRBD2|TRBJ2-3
TGCGCCAGCAGCTTGGGCGGACTAGCGGGGAACAAGTATACGCAGTATTTT
CASSLGGLAGNKYTQYF
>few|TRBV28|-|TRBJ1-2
TGTGCCAGCAGTCTTGGACAGAAAGCTAACTATGGCTACACCTTC
CASSLGQKANYGYTF
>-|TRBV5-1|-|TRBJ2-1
TGCGCCAGCAGCTTGGAGGGGGGAGGTCCCAATGAGCAGTTCTTC
CASSLEGGGPNEQFF
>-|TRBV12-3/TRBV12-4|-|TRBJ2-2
TGTGCCAGCAGCGTAGACTTGATCGGGGAGCTGTTTTTT
CASSVDLIGELFF
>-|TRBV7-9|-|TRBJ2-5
TGTGCCAGCAGCCTAACCCGGGGGACAACCCAAGAGACCCAGTACTTC
CASSLTRGTTQETQYF
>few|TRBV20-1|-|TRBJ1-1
TGCAGTGCTCCGATTGTCGACAGACATCAAGCTTTCTTT
CSAPIVDRHQAFF
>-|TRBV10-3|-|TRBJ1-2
TGTGCCATCAGTGGAGGGAGGAGCTACACCTTC
CAISGGRSYTF
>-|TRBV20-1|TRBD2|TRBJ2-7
TGCAGTGCTTTACTAGCGGGAGGAGGCGAGCAGTACTTC
CSALLAGGGEQYF
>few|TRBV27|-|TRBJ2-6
TGTGCCAGCAAAAAAATAAGGGTGACTGGGGCCAACGTCCTGACTTTC
CASKKIRVTGANVLTF
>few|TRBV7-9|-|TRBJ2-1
TGTGCCAGCAGCTTCGTCAAGGCAGCGACCTACAATGAGCAGTTCTTC
CASSFVKAATYNEQFF
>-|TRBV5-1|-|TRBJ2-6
TGCGCCAGCAGCGAGGGACGGAACTCTGGGGCCAACGTCCTGACTTTC
CASSEGRNSGANVLTF
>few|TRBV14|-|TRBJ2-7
TGTGCCAGCAGCCAAGATCCGAGGCCCTACGAGCAGTACTTC
CASSQDPRPYEQYF
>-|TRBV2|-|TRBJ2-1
TGTGCCACCCCCCCTTCCAGGGTCGGTGAGCAGTTCTTC
CATPPSRVGEQFF
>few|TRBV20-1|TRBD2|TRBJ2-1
TGCAGTGCTAGAGACAAATCGAGCGGGAGGGCCCATGAGCAGTTCTTC
CSARDKSSGRAHEQFF
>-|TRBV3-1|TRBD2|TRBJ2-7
TGTGCCAGCAGCCAGAGGACTAGCGGAGCCTACGAGCAGTACTTC
CASSQRTSGAYEQYF
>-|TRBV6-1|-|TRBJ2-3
TGTGCCAGCAGTACGCCTTCCTGGACTAGCACAGATACGCAGTATTTT
CASSTPSWTSTDTQYF
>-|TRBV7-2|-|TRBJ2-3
TGTGCCAGCAGCTTAACCACTACGCAGTATTTT
CASSLTTTQYF
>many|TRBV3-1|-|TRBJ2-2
TGTGCCAGCAGCCAAGGAAACGGGGAGCTGTTTTTT
CASSQGNGELFF
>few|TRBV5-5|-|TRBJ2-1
TGTGCCAGCAGCGAGAAGGTAGCGGTCTACAATGAGCAGTTCTTC
CASSEKVAVYNEQFF
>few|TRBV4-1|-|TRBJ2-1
TGCGCCAGCAGCCAACTCAGGGGGGCTTACAATGAGCAGTTCTTC
CASSQLRGAYNEQFF
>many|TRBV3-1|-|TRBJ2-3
TGTGCCAGCAGCTCAAAGTGGGGGGGCCTCTCTAGCACAGATACGCAGTATTTT
CASSSKWGGLSSTDTQYF
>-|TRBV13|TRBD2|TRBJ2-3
TGTGCCAGCAGCTTAGCGTGCGGACTAGCGGGAGTCTTGTTCAAGGGCACAGATACGCAGTATTTT
CASSLACGLAGVLFKGTDTQYF
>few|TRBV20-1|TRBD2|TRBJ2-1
TGCAGTGCTAGACGGAAGGGACTAGCGGGAGGGCAGGCTCGGGGTGAGCAGTTCTTC
CSARRKGLAGGQARGEQFF
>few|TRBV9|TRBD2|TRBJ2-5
TGTGCCAGCAGCGACGGGGGGCTAGCGGGAGTAGGGGAGACCCAGTACTTC
CASSDGGLAGVGETQYF
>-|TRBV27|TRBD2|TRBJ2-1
TGTGCCAGCAGTCCAAAACCTAGCGGTAGCTCCTACAATGAGCAGTTCTTC
CASSPKPSGSSYNEQFF
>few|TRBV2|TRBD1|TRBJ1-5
TGTGCCAGCAGTGGGGACAGTAGATATCAGCCCCAGCATTTT
CASSGDSRYQPQHF
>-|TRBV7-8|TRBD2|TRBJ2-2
TGTGCCAGCAGCTTAGCGGGCCTAGCGGGTCCCTCGAACACCGGGGAGCTGTTTTTT
CASSLAGLAGPSNTGELFF
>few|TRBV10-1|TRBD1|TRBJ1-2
TGCGCCACCCCCGGGACAGGGGACTATGGCTACACCTTC
CATPGTGDYGYTF
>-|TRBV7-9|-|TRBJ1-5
TGTGCCAGCAGCACCCTCCCTGGACAGCCCCAGCATTTT
CASSTLPGQPQHF
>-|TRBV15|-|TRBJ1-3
TGTGCCACCAGCAGAGAACAAAGAAGCTCTGGAAACACCATATATTTT
CATSREQRSSGNTIYF
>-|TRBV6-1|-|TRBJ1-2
TGTGCCAGCAGTTATGGCGCCGGGTTAGCTAACTATGGCTACACCTTC
CASSYGAGLANYGYTF
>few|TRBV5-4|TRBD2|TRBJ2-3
TGTGCCAGCAGCGACCCGGGACTAGCGGGCAACACAGATACGCAGTATTTT
CASSDPGLAGNTDTQYF
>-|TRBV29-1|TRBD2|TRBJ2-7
TGCAGCGTTGAAGCTAGCGGGAGCTCCTACGAGCAGTACTTC
CSVEASGSSYEQYF
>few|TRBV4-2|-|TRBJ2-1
TGTGCCAGCAGCCAAGAGTGGAGCTCCTACAATGAGCAGTTCTTC
CASSQEWSSYNEQFF
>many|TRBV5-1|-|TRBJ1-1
TGCGCCAGCAGCCAGGCCCCGGGACGCAGGGGGAACACTGAAGCTTTCTTT
CASSQAPGRRGNTEAFF
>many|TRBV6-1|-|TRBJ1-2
TGTGCCAGCAGTTCGGACAAAGCCGGACTCTATGGCTACACCTTC
CASSSDKAGLYGYTF
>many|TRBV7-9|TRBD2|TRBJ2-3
TGTGCCAGCAGTTCCGGACTAGCGGGAAGCACAGATACGCAGTATTTT
CASSSGLAGSTDTQYF
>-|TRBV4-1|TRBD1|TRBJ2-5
TGCGCCAGCAGCCCCGGGACAGGGATGTACTTC
CASSPGTGMYF
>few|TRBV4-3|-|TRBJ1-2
TGCGCCAGCAGCCAAGAGAGTTCCAATGGCTACACCTTC
CASSQESSNGYTF
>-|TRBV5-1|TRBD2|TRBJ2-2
TGCGCCAGCAGCCAACCTAGCGGGATTAACACCGGGGAGCTGTTTTTT
CASSQPSGINTGELFF
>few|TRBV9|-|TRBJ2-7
TGTGCCAGCAGCGTAGCGGGAAAGGGCGAGCAGTACTTC
CASSVAGKGEQYF
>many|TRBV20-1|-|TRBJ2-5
TGCAGTGCTGGGGGGTTAGAAGAGACCCAGTACTTC
CSAGGLEETQYF
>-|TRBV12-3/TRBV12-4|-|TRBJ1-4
TGTGCCAGCAGTTTAGTCCCAACTAATGAAAAACTGTTTTTT
CASSLVPTNEKLFF
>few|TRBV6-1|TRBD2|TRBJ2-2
TGTGCCAGCAGTGAAGGACTAGCGGGAGTATGGAAACTCGGCGGGGAGCTGTTTTTT
CASSEGLAGVWKLGGELFF
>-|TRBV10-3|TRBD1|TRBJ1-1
TGTGCCATCAGCCGGACAGGTACTAACACTGAAGCTTTCTTT
CAISRTGTNTEAFF
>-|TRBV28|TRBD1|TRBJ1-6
TGTGCCAGCAGTATCCAGGGACAGGGAGATAATTCACCCCTCCACTTT
CASSIQGQGDNSPLHF
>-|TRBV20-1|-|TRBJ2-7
TGCAGTGCTAGAGCGCCAAGAGAGGGCCTCGAGCAGTACTTC
CSARAPREGLEQYF
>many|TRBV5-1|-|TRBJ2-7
TGCGCCAGCAGCTCATTCGGAGAGGCCGCGGGAATTTACGAGCAGTACTTC
CASSSFGEAAGIYEQYF
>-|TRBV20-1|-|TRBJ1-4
TGCAGTGCCCCACCTAGCGGCAGAACTGATGAAAAACTGTTTTTT
CSAPPSGRTDEKLFF
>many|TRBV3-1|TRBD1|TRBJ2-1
TGTGCCAGCAGCCCGATGACAGGGGGATCCTACAATGAGCAGTTCTTC
CASSPMTGGSYNEQFF
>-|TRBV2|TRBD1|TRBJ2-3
TGTGCCAGCATCTCCGAGAGCCAGGGGGCAGATACGCAGTATTTT
CASISESQGADTQYF
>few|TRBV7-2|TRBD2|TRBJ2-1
TGTGCCAGCAGCTTACCGTCCTCTTGGGTGACTAGCGGGCCTTACAATGAGCAGTTCTTC
CASSLPSSWVTSGPYNEQFF
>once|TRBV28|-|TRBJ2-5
TGTGCCAGCAGTTTAGGGGCACAGCGAGAGACCCAGTACTTC
CASSLGAQRETQYF
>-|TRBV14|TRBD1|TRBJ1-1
TGTGCCAGCAGCCAATTAACAGGGGGTGGATCTGAAGCTTTCTTT
CASSQLTGGGSEAFF
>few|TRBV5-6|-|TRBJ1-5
TGTGCCAGCAGCGCAGCTTCGTTTGGCAATCAGCCCCAGCATTTT
CASSAASFGNQPQHF